The 21 T cell receptor beta chains given below trace back to one sample, sequenced in a study of cytomegalovirus exposure and HLA in healthy donors. PCR used 60 Vbeta primers and 13 Jbeta primers. Libraries were prepared by immunoSEQ multiplex PCR; TCRdb keeps only in-frame clonotypes and omits some of them. The sample contains 130,000 or so clones, over 75% of which appear only once. Sequencing was done on a sample of PBMCs. The receptors stem from a man between 18 and 29 years old in good health and CMV-seropositive.

The V call is TRBV7-9, the J call TRBJ2-7; 16 positions agree with TRBD2. Per the germline V gene, CDR1 is SEHNR and CDR2 is FQNEAQ (reference sequence). V lost 4 bases to trimming and J lost 5 bases; unmatched junction nucleotides: 2. This CDR3 contains 15 residues. The CDR3 nucleotides read TGTGCCAGCAGCTGGGGACTAGCGGGGGGGCACGAGCAGTACTTC. Protein product: CASSWGLAGGHEQYF.

This clone came up once. CDR3 amino acids: CATSKWDSFDYEQYF. The CDR3 nucleotides are TGTGCCACCAGCAAGTGGGACTCATTCGACTACGAGCAGTACTTC. V and J are TRBV15 and TRBJ2-7; perhaps TRBD2 as D (6 bases). The germline V and J ends were trimmed by 4 bases and 3 bases, with 16 bases remaining between them. CDR3 length: 15 residues. Germline V gives CDR1 LNHNV, CDR2 YYDKDF (reference sequence). Together with reference TRBV15 and TRBJ2-7, the CDR3 gives the full variable domain: DAMVIQNPRYQVTQFGKPVTLSCSQTLNHNVMYWYQQKSSQAPKLLFHYYDKDFNNEADTPDNFQSRRPNTSFCFLDIRSPGLGDTAMYLCATSKWDSFDYEQYFGPGTRLTVT.

J is TRBJ1-2 and V is TRBV5-5; tentatively, D is TRBD1 (5 bases). V was trimmed by 4 bases and J by 2 bases, leaving 12 bases between them. Germline lookup yields CDR1 SGHKS and CDR2 YYEKEE (reference sequence). The CDR3 loop spans 14 amino acids. In nucleotides, the CDR3 is TGTGCCAGCAGCCCCGACAGTTGGAACTATGGCTACACCTTC. Its protein product is CASSPDSWNYGYTF.

The chain employs TRBV29-1 and TRBJ2-5; the D gene is possibly TRBD1 (6 bases). This CDR3 is 13 amino acids long. Looked up from germline, CDR1 is SQVTM and CDR2 is ANQGSEA. Trimming shortened V by 2 bases and J by 4 bases, and 11 bases separated the two germline ends. The CDR3 loop reads CSVERTEGETQYF. CDR3 nucleotides: TGCAGCGTTGAACGGACAGAAGGAGAGACCCAGTACTTC.

The chain employs TRBV5-1 and TRBJ2-2; weak D call: TRBD2 (6 bases). The CDR3 has 20 amino acids. The V end was cut by 5 bases, the J end by 5 bases, with 31 bases between. Germline V gene data show CDR1 as SGHRS and CDR2 as YFSETQ. CDR3 loop: CASSGIRFLEGPAGTGELFF. The CDR3 DNA sequence: TGCGCCAGCAGTGGTATCCGCTTCTTGGAGGGTCCCGCTGGGACCGGGGAGCTGTTTTTT.

Turning to this clone: One end of the junction is discordant with germline, which a read error may explain. V and J are TRBV6-6 and TRBJ2-4; 7 nucleotides line up with TRBD2. The length of the CDR3 is 15 residues. Germline V gives CDR1 MNHNY, CDR2 SVGAGI (reference sequence). CDR3 sequence reads: CASRAGMGLKNSQYF. Written as DNA, the CDR3 is TGTGCCAGCCGCGCGGGGATGGGACTAAAAAACAGTCAGTACTTC.

This chain uses TRBV5-6 with TRBJ1-1; 8 nucleotides align to TRBD1. The CDR3 is made up of 16 amino acids. Trimming removed 6 bases from V and 0 bases from J; junction bases left unmatched: 10. The germline CDR1 and CDR2 sequences are SGHDT and YYEEEE. CDR3 sequence: CASTDKGQVMNTEAFF. The CDR3 DNA reads TGTGCCAGCACCGATAAGGGACAGGTAATGAACACTGAAGCTTTCTTT. The variable domain in full, with the rest retrieved from reference TRBV5-6 and TRBJ1-1, is DAGVTQSPTHLIKTRGQQVTLRCSPKSGHDTVSWYQQALGQGPQFIFQYYEEEERQRGNFPDRFSGHQFPNYSSELNVNALLLGDSALYLCASTDKGQVMNTEAFFGQGTRLTVV.

The chain is built from TRBV5-1 and TRBJ1-1, with 8 bases identical to TRBD1. After removal of 0 bases from V and 2 bases from J, the junction contained 6 bases not matched to a gene. The CDR3 extends over 16 amino acids. In germline, CDR1 is SGHRS, CDR2 YFSETQ. CDR3 sequence: CASSLAGGEINTEAFF. In DNA, the CDR3 is TGCGCCAGCAGCTTGGCAGGGGGCGAAATCAACACTGAAGCTTTCTTT.

The chain couples TRBV7-9 to TRBJ2-7; TRBD1 is a possible D gene (6 bases). Trimming took 5 bases from V and 2 from J, leaving 7 bases between them. There are 12 residues in the CDR3. Germline V gives CDR1 SEHNR, CDR2 FQNEAQ (reference sequence). CDR3 in amino acids: CASSGGTYEQYF. DNA of the CDR3: TGTGCCAGCAGCGGGGGCACCTACGAGCAGTACTTC.

This clone was recorded once. The J gene is TRBJ1-2, the V gene TRBV27; 7 bases map to TRBD1. CDR3 length equals 15 residues. CDR1 and CDR2 from the germline V gene are MNHEY and SMNVEV (reference sequence). The V gene end was trimmed by 5 bases and the J gene end by 7 bases; junction bases not matched to a gene: 13. DNA for the CDR3: TGTGCCAGCAGTCCAGGGACAGAAGTATGGTCTGGCTACACCTTC. It translates to CASSPGTEVWSGYTF.

The V and J genes are TRBV7-9 and TRBJ1-1; the D is unclear. The germline CDR1 and CDR2 sequences are SEHNR and FQNEAQ (reference sequence). The CDR3 spans 14 residues. V lost 5 bases to trimming and J lost 1 base, with 11 bases between them. Here the CDR3 reads CASSPRAQNTEAFF. Here the CDR3 DNA reads TGTGCCAGCAGCCCGCGGGCCCAGAACACTGAAGCTTTCTTT.

The V call is TRBV6-6, the J call TRBJ2-7, with D perhaps TRBD1 (6 bases). Germline CDR1 reads MNHNY; CDR2 reads SVGAGI (reference sequence). The V end lost 7 bases, the J end lost 0 bases, and 13 bases lay between the germline ends. This CDR3 is 14 amino acids long. The CDR3: CASTRDKSSYEQYF. Here the CDR3 DNA reads TGTGCCAGCACCCGGGACAAAAGCTCCTACGAGCAGTACTTC.

This clone was counted once. The chain recombines TRBV5-1 with TRBJ1-4, with TRBD1 as a possible D gene (6 bases). Deletions cut 0 bases from V and 2 bases from J, with 11 bases between. Germline V gene lookup returns CDR1 SGHRS and CDR2 YFSETQ. The CDR3 is 16 amino acids. The DNA of the CDR3 is TGCGCCAGCAGCTTGGAAGGGGGTGCCACTAATGAAAAACTGTTTTTT. Protein sequence: CASSLEGGATNEKLFF.

The chain joins TRBV9 to TRBJ2-5, with 11 bases matching TRBD2. The germline CDR1 and CDR2 sequences are SGDLS and YYNGEE. The CDR3 totals 15 residues. With 4 bases clipped from V and 3 bases from J, the junction kept 5 bases outside the gene matches. CDR3 sequence: CASSPIAGGEETQYF. The DNA of the CDR3 is TGTGCCAGCAGCCCTATAGCGGGAGGGGAAGAGACCCAGTACTTC.

The chain employs TRBV9 and TRBJ2-7; 11 positions agree with TRBD2. Germline lookup yields CDR1 SGDLS and CDR2 YYNGEE. Germline trimming cut 3 bases from V and 0 bases from J; bases unmatched to any gene: 5. CDR3 size: 16 residues. CDR3 sequence: CASSEGLAVSSYEQYF. In DNA form, the CDR3 reads TGTGCCAGCAGCGAGGGACTAGCGGTTAGCTCCTACGAGCAGTACTTC. Supplemented by reference TRBV9 and TRBJ2-7, the full variable domain reads DSGVTQTPKHLITATGQRVTLRCSPRSGDLSVYWYQQSLDQGLQFLIQYYNGEERAKGNILERFSAQQFPDLHSELNLSSLELGDSALYFCASSEGLAVSSYEQYFGPGTRLTVT.

The chain carries TRBV4-1 and TRBJ2-7; no reliable D call. The CDR3 consists of 13 residues. Germline CDR1 and CDR2: MGHRA and YSYEKL. V shed 3 bases and J shed 1 base, with 7 bases lying between them. Here the CDR3 DNA reads TGCGCCAGCAGCCAGACACCGTCCTACGAGCAGTACTTC. Protein sequence: CASSQTPSYEQYF.

This chain joins TRBV19 and TRBJ1-4, with D possibly TRBD1 on 5 matching bases. This CDR3 has 15 amino acids. Germline V CDR1 and CDR2: LNHDA, SQIVND (reference sequence). The V end lost 5 bases, the J end lost 1 base, and 11 bases lay between the germline ends. The CDR3 region has the DNA TGTGCCAGTAGTTCTTCCGGGGGAACTAATGAAAAACTGTTTTTT. Translating gives CASSSSGGTNEKLFF.

The rearrangement joins TRBV5-4 to TRBJ2-1; 9 bases are shared with TRBD1. V shed 4 bases, J shed 5 bases, and the junction held 10 bases outside the gene matches. Germline V gene lookup returns CDR1 SGHNT and CDR2 YYREEE (reference sequence). There are 16 residues in the CDR3. DNA for the CDR3: TGTGCCAGCAGCCGCGGAGACAGGGGGTATAACAATGAGCAGTTCTTC. Translated: CASSRGDRGYNNEQFF.

The CDR3 loop is CASTGTSGSRWEQYF. In DNA, the CDR3 is TGTGCCAGCACCGGGACTAGCGGGAGTCGGTGGGAGCAGTACTTC. The rearrangement joins TRBV27 to TRBJ2-7, with TRBD2 matching 14 bases. This CDR3 contains 15 residues. Germline CDR1 is MNHEY and CDR2 is SMNVEV (reference sequence). Trimming took 7 bases from V and 7 from J; bases not matched to a gene: 9.

The rearrangement uses TRBV6-1 and TRBJ2-3; D possibly corresponds to TRBD2 (5 bases). This CDR3 has 13 amino acids. CDR1 is MNHNS and CDR2 is SASEGT in the germline V gene. This chain's CDR3 is CAAGGIDTDTQYF. CDR3 nucleotides: TGTGCAGCTGGAGGCATTGACACAGATACGCAGTATTTT.

The V call is TRBV4-2, the J call TRBJ2-3, with D hard to call. This CDR3 has 17 residues. Germline-derived CDR1 and CDR2 are LGHNA and YNFKEQ. Trimming stripped 0 bases from V and 4 bases from J, with 17 bases between. DNA of the CDR3: TGTGCCAGCAGCCAAGATATCTCAAGGCTAGTCCCAGATACGCAGTATTTT. Translated: CASSQDISRLVPDTQYF.